The present T cell receptor beta chain was sequenced within a study of cytotoxic CD8 clonotypes in ibrutinib-treated CLL. Whole-study context: An average of 255,043 productive templates and tens of thousands of productive rearrangements was obtained per sample.

Profiled with immunoSEQ multiplex PCR; TCRdb holds only in-frame clones, not every one. The sample consists of approximately 340,000 clones, 67% of them appearing once. The CDR3 spans 16 residues. Unmatched junction bases numbered 7, after V lost 0 bases and J lost 6 bases. The V gene's germline CDR1 is SEHNR and CDR2 FQNEAQ (reference sequence). V gene TRBV7-9 combines with J gene TRBJ2-3; 9 bases agree with TRBD2. The clonotype was recovered from a human donor with chronic lymphocytic leukemia. Source: PBMCs, taken after 36 months of ibrutinib treatment. For the CDR3, the DNA is TGTGCCAGCAGCTTAGCTTGGCGGGGGGGCGGTGATACGCAGTATTTT. This translates into CASSLAWRGGGDTQYF.